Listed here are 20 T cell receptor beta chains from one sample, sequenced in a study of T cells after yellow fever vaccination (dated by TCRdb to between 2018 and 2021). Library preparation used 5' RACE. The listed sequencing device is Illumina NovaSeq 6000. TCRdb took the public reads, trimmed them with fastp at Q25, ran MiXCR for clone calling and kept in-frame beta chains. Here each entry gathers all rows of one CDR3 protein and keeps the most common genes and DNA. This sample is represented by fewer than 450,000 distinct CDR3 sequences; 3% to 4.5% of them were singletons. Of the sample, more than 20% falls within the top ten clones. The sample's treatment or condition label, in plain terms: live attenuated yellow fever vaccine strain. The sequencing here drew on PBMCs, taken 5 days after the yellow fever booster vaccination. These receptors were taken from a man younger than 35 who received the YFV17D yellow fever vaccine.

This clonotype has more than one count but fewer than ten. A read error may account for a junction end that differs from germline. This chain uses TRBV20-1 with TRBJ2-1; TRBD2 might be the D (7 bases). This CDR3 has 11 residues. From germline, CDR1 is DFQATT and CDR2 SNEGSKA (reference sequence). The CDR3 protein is CSASAGAWRIF. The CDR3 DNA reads TGCAGTGCTAGTGCGGGGGCCTGGAGGATCTTC.

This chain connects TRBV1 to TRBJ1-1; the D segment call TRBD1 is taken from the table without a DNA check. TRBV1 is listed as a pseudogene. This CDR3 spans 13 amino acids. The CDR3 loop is CTSQDRVETEAFF. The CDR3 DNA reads TGCACCAGCCAGGACAGGGTCGAAACTGAAGCTTTCTTT.

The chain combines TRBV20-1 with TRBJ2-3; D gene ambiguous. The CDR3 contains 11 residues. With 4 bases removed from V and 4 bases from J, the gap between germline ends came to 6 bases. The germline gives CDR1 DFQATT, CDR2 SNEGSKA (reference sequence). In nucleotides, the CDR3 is TGCAGTGCTACCCGTGCAGATACGCAGTATTTT. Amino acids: CSATRADTQYF.

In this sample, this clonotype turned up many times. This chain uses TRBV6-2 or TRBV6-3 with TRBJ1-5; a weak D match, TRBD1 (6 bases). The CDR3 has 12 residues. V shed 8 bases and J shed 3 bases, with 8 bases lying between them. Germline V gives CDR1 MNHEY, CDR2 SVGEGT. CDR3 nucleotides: TGTGCCAGCTGGGACAACAATCAGCCCCAGCATTTT. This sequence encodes CASWDNNQPQHF.

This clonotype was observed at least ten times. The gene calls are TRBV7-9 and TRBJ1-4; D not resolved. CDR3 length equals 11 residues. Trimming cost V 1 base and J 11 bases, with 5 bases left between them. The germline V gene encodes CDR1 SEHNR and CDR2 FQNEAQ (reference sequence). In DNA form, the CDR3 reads TGTGCCAGCAGCTTAGGCCCGAAACTGTTTTTT. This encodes CASSLGPKLFF. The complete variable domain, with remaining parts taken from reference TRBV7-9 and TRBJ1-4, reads DTGVSQNPRHKITKRGQNVTFRCDPISEHNRLYWYRQTLGQGPEFLTYFQNEAQLEKSRLLSDRFSAERPKGSFSTLEIQRTEQGDSAMYLCASSLGPKLFFGSGTQLSVL.

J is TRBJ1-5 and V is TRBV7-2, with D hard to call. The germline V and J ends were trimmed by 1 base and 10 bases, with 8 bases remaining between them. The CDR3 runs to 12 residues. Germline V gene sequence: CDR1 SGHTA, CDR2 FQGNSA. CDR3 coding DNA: TGTGCCAGCAGCTTAGGAAGTTTACCCCAGCATTTT. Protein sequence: CASSLGSLPQHF.

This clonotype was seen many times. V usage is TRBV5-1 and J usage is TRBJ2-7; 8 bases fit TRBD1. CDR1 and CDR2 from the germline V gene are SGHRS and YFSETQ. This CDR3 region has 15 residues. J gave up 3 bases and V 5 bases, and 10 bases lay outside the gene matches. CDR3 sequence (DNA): TGCGCCAGCAGTTCAGGACAGGGTCGTAGCTACGAGCAGTACTTC. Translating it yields CASSSGQGRSYEQYF.

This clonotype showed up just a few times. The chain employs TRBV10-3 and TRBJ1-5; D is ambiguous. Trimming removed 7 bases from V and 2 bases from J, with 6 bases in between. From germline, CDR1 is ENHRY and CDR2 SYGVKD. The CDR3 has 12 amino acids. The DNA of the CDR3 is TGTGCCATCAACCTCCGCAATCAGCCCCAGCATTTT. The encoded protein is CAINLRNQPQHF.

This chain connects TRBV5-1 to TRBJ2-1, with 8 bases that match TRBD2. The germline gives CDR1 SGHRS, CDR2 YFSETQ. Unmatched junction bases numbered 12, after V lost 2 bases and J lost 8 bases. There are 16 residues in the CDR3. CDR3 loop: CASSFRTSLFADEQFF. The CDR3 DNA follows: TGCGCCAGCAGCTTCCGGACTAGCCTTTTTGCGGATGAGCAGTTCTTC.

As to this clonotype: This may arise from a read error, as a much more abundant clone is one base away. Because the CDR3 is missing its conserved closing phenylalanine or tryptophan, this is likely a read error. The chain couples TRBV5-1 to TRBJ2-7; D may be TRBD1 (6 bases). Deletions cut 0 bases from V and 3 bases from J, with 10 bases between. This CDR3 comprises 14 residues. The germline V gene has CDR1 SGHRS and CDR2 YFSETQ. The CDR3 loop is CASSLERTDYEQYY. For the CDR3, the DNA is TGCGCCAGCAGCTTGGAAAGGACAGACTACGAGCAGTACTAC.

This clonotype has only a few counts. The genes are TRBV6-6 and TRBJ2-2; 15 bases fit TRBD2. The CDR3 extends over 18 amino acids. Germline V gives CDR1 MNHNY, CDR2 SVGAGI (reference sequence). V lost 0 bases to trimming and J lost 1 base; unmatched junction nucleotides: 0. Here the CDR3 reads CASSYSGLAGGNTGELFF. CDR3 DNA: TGTGCCAGCAGTTACTCGGGACTAGCGGGGGGGAACACCGGGGAGCTGTTTTTT.

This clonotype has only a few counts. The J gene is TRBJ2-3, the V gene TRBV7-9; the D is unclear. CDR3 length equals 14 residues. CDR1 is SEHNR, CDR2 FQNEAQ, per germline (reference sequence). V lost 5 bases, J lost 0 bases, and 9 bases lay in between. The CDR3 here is CASSGVASTDTQYF. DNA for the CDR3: TGTGCCAGCAGCGGGGTAGCAAGCACAGATACGCAGTATTTT.

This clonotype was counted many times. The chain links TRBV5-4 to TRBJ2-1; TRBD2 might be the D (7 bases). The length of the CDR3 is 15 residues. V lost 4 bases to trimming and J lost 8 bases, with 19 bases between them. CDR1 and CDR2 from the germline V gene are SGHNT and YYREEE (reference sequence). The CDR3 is CASSKGGGDTHEQFF. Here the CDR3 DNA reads TGTGCCAGCAGCAAGGGCGGGGGCGACACTCATGAGCAGTTCTTC. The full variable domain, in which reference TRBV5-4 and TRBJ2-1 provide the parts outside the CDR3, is ETGVTQSPTHLIKTRGQQVTLRCSSQSGHNTVSWYQQALGQGPQFIFQYYREEENGRGNFPPRFSGLQFPNYSSELNVNALELDDSALYLCASSKGGGDTHEQFFGPGTRLTVL.

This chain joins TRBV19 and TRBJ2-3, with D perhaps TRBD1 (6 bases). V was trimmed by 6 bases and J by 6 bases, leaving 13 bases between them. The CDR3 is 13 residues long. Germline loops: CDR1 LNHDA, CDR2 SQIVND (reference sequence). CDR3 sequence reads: CASRRQESDTQYF. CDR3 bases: TGTGCCAGTAGAAGACAGGAAAGTGATACGCAGTATTTT.

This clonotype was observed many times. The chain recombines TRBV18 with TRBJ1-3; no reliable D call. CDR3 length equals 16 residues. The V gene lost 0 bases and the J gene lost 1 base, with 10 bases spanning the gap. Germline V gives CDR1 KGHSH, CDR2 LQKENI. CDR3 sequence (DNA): TGTGCCAGCTCACCACCGCGGCAGTTATCTGGAAACACCATATATTTT. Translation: CASSPPRQLSGNTIYF.

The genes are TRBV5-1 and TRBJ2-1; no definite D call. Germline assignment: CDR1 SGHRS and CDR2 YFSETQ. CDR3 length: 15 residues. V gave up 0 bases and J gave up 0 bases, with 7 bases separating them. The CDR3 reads CASSLGTYSYNEQFF. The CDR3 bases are TGCGCCAGCAGCTTGGGCACCTACTCCTACAATGAGCAGTTCTTC.

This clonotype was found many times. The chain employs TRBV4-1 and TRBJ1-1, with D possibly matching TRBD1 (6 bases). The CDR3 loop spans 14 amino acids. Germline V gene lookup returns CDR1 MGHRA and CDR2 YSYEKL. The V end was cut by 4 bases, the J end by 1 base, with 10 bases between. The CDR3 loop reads CASSLGQWNTEAFF. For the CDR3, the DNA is TGCGCCAGCAGCCTCGGACAGTGGAACACTGAAGCTTTCTTT.

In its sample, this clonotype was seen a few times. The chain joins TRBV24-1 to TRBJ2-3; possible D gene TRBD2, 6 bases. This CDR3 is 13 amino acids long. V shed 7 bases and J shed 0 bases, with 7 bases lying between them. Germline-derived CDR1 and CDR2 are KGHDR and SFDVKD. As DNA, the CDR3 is TGTGCCACCAGCGGGGGAAGCACAGATACGCAGTATTTT. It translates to CATSGGSTDTQYF.

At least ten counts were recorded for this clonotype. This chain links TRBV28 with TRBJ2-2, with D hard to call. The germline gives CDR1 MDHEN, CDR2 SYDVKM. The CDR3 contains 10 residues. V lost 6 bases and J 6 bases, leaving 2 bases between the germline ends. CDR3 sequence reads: CASRAGELFF. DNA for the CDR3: TGTGCCAGCAGGGCCGGGGAGCTGTTTTTT.

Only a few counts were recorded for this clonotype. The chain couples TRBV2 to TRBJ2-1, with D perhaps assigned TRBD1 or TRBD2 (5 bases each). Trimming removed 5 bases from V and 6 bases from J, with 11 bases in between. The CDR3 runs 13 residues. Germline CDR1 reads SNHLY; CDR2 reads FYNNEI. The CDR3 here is CASSREGFNEQFF. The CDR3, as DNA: TGTGCCAGCAGTCGAGAGGGGTTCAATGAGCAGTTCTTC.